These 10 T cell receptor beta chains came from one sample sequenced in a study of cytotoxic CD8 clonotypes in ibrutinib-treated CLL. Clones were sequenced by immunoSEQ multiplex PCR, and TCRdb holds only the in-frame ones, with some missing. The data contain over 75,000 clones, 70% to 85% of them singletons. Sequenced material: PBMCs, taken after 12 months of ibrutinib treatment. Receptor source: a human donor with chronic lymphocytic leukemia.

V and J are TRBV7-9 and TRBJ2-7, with D perhaps matching TRBD2 (7 bases). CDR1 and CDR2 (germline): SEHNR, FQNEAQ (reference sequence). V was shortened by 6 bases and J by 0 bases, with 15 bases between the two germline ends. The CDR3 loop spans 15 amino acids. CDR3 sequence: CASSARGATSYEQYF. The CDR3 nucleotides read TGTGCCAGCAGTGCTCGGGGGGCCACCTCCTACGAGCAGTACTTC. Based on the CDR3 plus reference TRBV7-9 and TRBJ2-7, the full variable domain is DTGVSQNPRHKITKRGQNVTFRCDPISEHNRLYWYRQTLGQGPEFLTYFQNEAQLEKSRLLSDRFSAERPKGSFSTLEIQRTEQGDSAMYLCASSARGATSYEQYFGPGTRLTVT.

The chain joins TRBV15 to TRBJ2-7; TRBD1 matches 9 bases. The CDR3 totals 14 residues. CDR1 and CDR2 (germline): LNHNV, YYDKDF (reference sequence). The V gene end was trimmed by 4 bases and the J gene end by 2 bases; junction bases not matched to a gene: 3. The CDR3 loop is CATSTTGGAYEQYF. CDR3 in DNA: TGTGCCACCAGCACGACAGGGGGGGCCTACGAGCAGTACTTC. Combining the CDR3 with reference TRBV15 and TRBJ2-7 gives the whole variable domain DAMVIQNPRYQVTQFGKPVTLSCSQTLNHNVMYWYQQKSSQAPKLLFHYYDKDFNNEADTPDNFQSRRPNTSFCFLDIRSPGLGDTAMYLCATSTTGGAYEQYFGPGTRLTVT.

V usage is TRBV11-1 and J usage is TRBJ2-7, with D maybe TRBD2 (6 bases). The CDR3 consists of 14 residues. Germline loops: CDR1 SGHAT, CDR2 FQDESV (reference sequence). The V end lost 5 bases, the J end lost 3 bases, and 14 bases lay between the germline ends. CDR3 coding DNA: TGTGCCAGCAGCGCCGGGACTGTCCTCTACGAGCAGTACTTC. Translating gives CASSAGTVLYEQYF.

The chain has TRBV29-1 and TRBJ2-7; TRBD2 aligns across 13 bases. CDR3 length: 14 residues. With V trimmed by 3 bases and J by 1 base, 0 bases remained unmatched. Germline CDR1 is SQVTM and CDR2 is ANQGSEA. The CDR3 DNA sequence: TGCAGCGTTGAGGGACTAGCGGGATCCTACGAGCAGTACTTC. Its protein is CSVEGLAGSYEQYF.

V is TRBV28 and J is TRBJ2-5; the match to TRBD1 covers 8 bases. CDR3 length: 16 amino acids. With 4 bases clipped from V and 5 bases from J, the junction kept 12 bases outside the gene matches. The germline V gene has CDR1 MDHEN and CDR2 SYDVKM. The CDR3 sequence: CASSSNLDRVVETQYF. CDR3 DNA: TGTGCCAGCAGTTCGAACTTGGACAGGGTAGTCGAGACCCAGTACTTC.

The chain has TRBV20-1 and TRBJ2-1; D gene uncertain. The CDR3 spans 10 residues. Looked up from germline, CDR1 is DFQATT and CDR2 is SNEGSKA (reference sequence). V was trimmed by 6 bases and J by 7 bases, leaving 7 bases between them. CDR3 DNA: TGCAGTGCCCCCCTGAATGAGCAGTTCTTC. Amino acids: CSAPLNEQFF.

The chain joins TRBV5-1 to TRBJ1-1; the D is unclear. This CDR3 comprises 14 residues. V lost 3 bases and J lost 5, with 14 bases in between. From germline, CDR1 is SGHRS and CDR2 YFSETQ. The CDR3 bases are TGCGCCAGCAGCTCACGTGGGCAGAGGACTGAAGCTTTCTTT. Residues: CASSSRGQRTEAFF. The variable domain in full, with the rest retrieved from reference TRBV5-1 and TRBJ1-1, is KAGVTQTPRYLIKTRGQQVTLSCSPISGHRSVSWYQQTPGQGLQFLFEYFSETQRNKGNFPGRFSGRQFSNSRSEMNVSTLELGDSALYLCASSSRGQRTEAFFGQGTRLTVV.

The J gene is TRBJ1-2, the V gene TRBV7-8, with D uncertain. The CDR3 is made up of 13 amino acids. V was clipped by 2 bases and J by 1 base, with 5 bases between them. Germline V gene sequence: CDR1 SGHVS, CDR2 FQNEAQ. For the CDR3, the DNA is TGTGCCAGCAGCTTAACAGTTAACTATGGCTACACCTTC. As protein: CASSLTVNYGYTF.

This clone has a handful of counts. The chain employs TRBV7-6 and TRBJ2-7; D may be TRBD1 or TRBD2 (5 bases each). Per germline, CDR1 SGHVS and CDR2 FNYEAQ. V gave up 5 bases and J gave up 2 bases, with 13 bases separating them. The CDR3 runs to 14 residues. CDR3 loop: CASSIGTQTYEQYF. CDR3 bases: TGTGCCAGCAGCATCGGGACGCAAACCTACGAGCAGTACTTC.

This clone has more than one count but fewer than ten. CDR3 amino acids: CAWSVHQAAYGYTF. The CDR3 DNA follows: TGTGCCTGGAGTGTACATCAGGCTGCCTATGGCTACACCTTC. The chain is built from TRBV30 and TRBJ1-2; D is unresolved. CDR1 and CDR2 (germline): GTSNPN, SVGIG (reference sequence). V was cut by 0 bases and J by 4 bases, with 12 bases left in between. The CDR3 covers 14 residues.